The next 29 T cell receptor beta chains were all read from a single sample in a study of CD8+CD57+ T cells in acquired aplastic anemia. Patients picked for sequencing had shown CD8+CD57+ cell expansion detected by flow cytometry. Profiling of TCR beta VDJ combinations and CDR3 sequences used genomic DNA as template. TCRdb processed the reads anew with MiXCR; each CDR3 protein has one entry. The data contain 180,000 or so distinct CDR3 sequences, about half of them singletons. The sample consisted of sorted CD4+, CD8+, or CD8+CD57+ T cells (not recorded which) from PBMCs. These receptors were collected from a human donor with aplastic anemia.

This clonotype was seen only once. The rearrangement uses TRBV2 and TRBJ1-4; 7 nucleotides agree with TRBD1. The CDR3 totals 17 residues. Looked up from germline, CDR1 is SNHLY and CDR2 is FYNNEI. The V and J ends lost 6 bases and 8 bases, in that order; junction bases with no gene match: 18. As DNA, the CDR3 is TGTGCCAGCAGCGTGGGACAGTCCCTCCTTGTCGGAGAAAAACTGTTTTTT. This codes for CASSVGQSLLVGEKLFF.

This clonotype was detected many times. CDR3 protein: CASSLQGGSYGYTF. The CDR3, as DNA: TGTGCCAGCAGCTTGCAGGGGGGCTCCTATGGCTACACCTTC. V usage is TRBV5-6 and J usage is TRBJ1-2, with 7 bases fitting TRBD1. The CDR3 length is 14 residues. V shed 1 base and J 4 bases; nucleotides not matched to a gene: 4. Germline-derived CDR1 and CDR2 are SGHDT and YYEEEE.

This clonotype was found many times. The V gene is TRBV5-1, the J gene TRBJ1-4, with 7 bases matching TRBD1. The CDR3 covers 14 residues. The V gene's germline CDR1 is SGHRS and CDR2 YFSETQ. Trimming at V came to 7 bases and at J to 7 bases, leaving 10 bases not matched to a gene. DNA of the CDR3: TGCGCCAGCGAGGAACAGGGGTTGGGTGAAAAACTGTTTTTT. It specifies CASEEQGLGEKLFF.

This clonotype was seen many times. The J gene is TRBJ2-2, the V gene TRBV20-1; D possibly uses TRBD1 or TRBD2 (6 bases each). Germline V gene sequence: CDR1 DFQATT, CDR2 SNEGSKA (reference sequence). The CDR3 spans 15 residues. V was pared by 6 bases and J by 5 bases, with 19 bases between. The CDR3 DNA follows: TGCAGTGCCGCCCGGGGGCGGCAAATAACCGGGGAGCTGTTTTTT. This translates into CSAARGRQITGELFF.

The rearrangement links TRBV5-1 to TRBJ2-1, with TRBD2 identical over 10 bases. In germline, CDR1 is SGHRS, CDR2 YFSETQ. Trimming cost V 0 bases and J 4 bases; bases outside gene matches: 10. The CDR3 is 18 amino acids. DNA for the CDR3: TGCGCCAGCAGCTTGGAGTCTATAACTAGCGGGATATACAATGAGCAGTTCTTC. Protein sequence: CASSLESITSGIYNEQFF.

CDR3 DNA: TGCGCCAGCAGCCAAGGGCTAGCCCTCAGAGGGGAAGAGACCCAGTACTTC. Encoded protein: CASSQGLALRGEETQYF. This chain connects TRBV4-1 to TRBJ2-5; either TRBD1 or TRBD2 may supply D (5 bases each). CDR1 is MGHRA and CDR2 is YSYEKL in the germline V gene. The CDR3 extends over 17 amino acids. V was shortened by 1 base and J by 3 bases, with 18 bases between the two germline ends.

On this clonotype: The junction and the germline gene differ at one end; a read error may be behind it. V is TRBV7-8 and J is TRBJ2-3; no definite D call. Germline CDR1 and CDR2: SGHVS and FQNEAQ. The CDR3 is made up of 14 amino acids. The CDR3 DNA follows: TGTGCCAGCAGATTAGTACCGGTAGGAGATACGCAGTATTTT. It is translated as CASRLVPVGDTQYF.

This clonotype was detected many times. The J gene is TRBJ1-2, the V gene TRBV5-1, with 7 bases lining up with TRBD1. This CDR3 contains 15 residues. Germline values: CDR1 SGHRS, CDR2 YFSETQ. The junction had 13 bases not matched to a gene; V was cut back by 4 bases and J by 7 bases. The CDR3 region is CASSMKTGYSSGYTF. The CDR3 DNA sequence: TGCGCCAGCAGCATGAAGACAGGGTACTCCTCTGGCTACACCTTC.

This chain connects TRBV14 to TRBJ2-1; 13 positions agree with TRBD2. With 4 bases clipped from V and 0 bases from J, the junction kept 9 bases outside the gene matches. CDR1 and CDR2 from the germline V gene are SGHDN and FVKESK. CDR3 size: 19 residues. CDR3 nucleotides: TGTGCCAGCAGCCGAGGACTAGCGGGGGCCGGGAGCTCCTACAATGAGCAGTTCTTC. Protein product: CASSRGLAGAGSSYNEQFF.

The chain recombines TRBV19 with TRBJ1-2; TRBD1 might be the D (6 bases). The CDR3 covers 12 residues. Trimming removed 5 bases at V and 8 bases at J, with 12 bases between. CDR1 LNHDA and CDR2 SQIVND come from the germline V gene (reference sequence). The chain's CDR3 is CASSFAGDGYTF. In DNA form, the CDR3 reads TGTGCCAGTAGTTTCGCAGGGGACGGCTACACCTTC. Variable domain in full (rest from reference TRBV19 and TRBJ1-2): DGGITQSPKYLFRKEGQNVTLSCEQNLNHDAMYWYRQDPGQGLRLIYYSQIVNDFQKGDIAEGYSVSREKKESFPLTVTSAQKNPTAFYLCASSFAGDGYTFGSGTRLTVV.

V usage is TRBV19 and J usage is TRBJ2-7, with TRBD2 as a possible D gene (5 bases). V was pared by 6 bases and J by 4 bases, with 16 bases between. The CDR3 spans 14 residues. Germline V gene sequence: CDR1 LNHDA, CDR2 SQIVND (reference sequence). CDR3 DNA sequence: TGTGCCAGTAGCAGCCGACTATACCTTTACGAGCAGTACTTC. It codes for CASSSRLYLYEQYF.

The V gene is TRBV7-9, the J gene TRBJ2-3; 13 bases match TRBD2. The CDR3 contains 17 residues. Germline CDR1 SEHNR, CDR2 FQNEAQ (reference sequence). V was clipped by 5 bases and J by 5 bases; unmatched bases: 10. The CDR3 loop reads CASSPTLRTSGGDTQYF. The CDR3 DNA reads TGTGCCAGCAGCCCGACCCTCCGGACTAGCGGGGGAGATACGCAGTATTTT.

Of note for this clonotype: This could be a read error, since a much larger clone is one nucleotide away. As DNA, the CDR3 is TGTGCCAGCGGACTACAAGTCTCCTACGAGCAGTACTTC. Its translation: CASGLQVSYEQYF. The rearrangement uses TRBV6-1 and TRBJ2-7, with a weak D call TRBD2 (6 bases). This CDR3 region has 13 residues. The germline gives CDR1 MNHNS, CDR2 SASEGT. V was cut by 8 bases and J by 0 bases, with 11 bases left in between.

This clonotype was found many times. The chain combines TRBV20-1 with TRBJ2-1, with D unresolved. Germline V CDR1 and CDR2: DFQATT, SNEGSKA (reference sequence). The CDR3 consists of 14 residues. V was pared by 4 bases and J by 3 bases, with 13 bases between. The CDR3 loop is CSANPPGGYNEQFF. The CDR3 DNA reads TGCAGTGCTAACCCCCCTGGCGGCTACAATGAGCAGTTCTTC.

This clonotype was seen many times. The chain combines TRBV27 with TRBJ2-7; 10 bases fit TRBD2. Germline V gives CDR1 MNHEY, CDR2 SMNVEV (reference sequence). The V and J ends lost 6 bases and 2 bases, in that order; junction bases with no gene match: 7. CDR3 size: 15 residues. The CDR3, as DNA: TGTGCCAGCAGATTCTCAGCGGGAGGGCCCTACGAGCAGTACTTC. This encodes CASRFSAGGPYEQYF.

V and J are TRBV7-8 and TRBJ1-5; weak D call: TRBD1 (6 bases). This CDR3 is 14 amino acids long. V was pared by 1 base and J by 7 bases, with 11 bases between. Germline lookup yields CDR1 SGHVS and CDR2 FQNEAQ. The CDR3 reads CASSLGDTDQPQHF. DNA for the CDR3: TGTGCCAGCAGCTTAGGGGACACAGACCAGCCCCAGCATTTT.

The chain combines TRBV24-1 with TRBJ2-3, with 9 bases lining up with TRBD1. CDR1 is KGHDR, CDR2 SFDVKD, per germline. This CDR3 has 16 amino acids. The trim removed 5 bases at V and 0 bases at J, leaving 5 bases unmatched. The CDR3 spells CATSVGQGISTDTQYF. CDR3 in DNA: TGTGCCACCAGTGTGGGACAGGGCATAAGCACAGATACGCAGTATTTT.

V and J are TRBV15 and TRBJ2-3, with TRBD1 as a possible D gene (6 bases). This CDR3 is 15 amino acids long. Between the trimmed V and J ends, which lost 4 bases and 2 bases, there was a span of 13 bases. Per the germline V gene, CDR1 is LNHNV and CDR2 is YYDKDF (reference sequence). In DNA, the CDR3 is TGTGCCACCAGCACCCGGGACACTCTCACAGATACGCAGTATTTT. Translated: CATSTRDTLTDTQYF.

V is TRBV19 and J is TRBJ1-5; no firm D call. Trimming stripped 2 bases from V and 5 bases from J, with 10 bases between. This CDR3 is built from 14 residues. Germline values: CDR1 LNHDA, CDR2 SQIVND (reference sequence). The CDR3 is CASSIHGDYQPQHF. The CDR3 DNA follows: TGTGCCAGTAGTATACACGGGGATTATCAGCCCCAGCATTTT.

In its sample, this clonotype was seen many times. The chain uses TRBV7-2 and TRBJ2-7, with D perhaps given as TRBD1 or TRBD2 (6 bases each). CDR3 size: 17 residues. The germline gives CDR1 SGHTA, CDR2 FQGNSA. V was cut by 0 bases and J by 3 bases, with 18 bases left in between. DNA for the CDR3: TGTGCCAGCAGCTTAGCGGGGGGCCCCTTTTCACACTACGAGCAGTACTTC. This codes for CASSLAGGPFSHYEQYF.

This chain links TRBV20-1 with TRBJ1-1; possibly TRBD1 for D (6 bases). Per the germline V gene, CDR1 is DFQATT and CDR2 is SNEGSKA (reference sequence). The CDR3 totals 13 residues. The germline V and J ends were trimmed by 5 bases and 3 bases, with 13 bases remaining between them. CDR3 residues: CSAWYREDTEAFF. CDR3 nucleotide sequence: TGCAGTGCTTGGTACAGGGAGGACACTGAAGCTTTCTTT.

This clonotype was seen once. This chain connects TRBV20-1 to TRBJ1-5, with 9 bases matching TRBD1. Germline CDR1 and CDR2: DFQATT and SNEGSKA (reference sequence). With 6 bases clipped from V and 1 base from J, the junction kept 13 bases outside the gene matches. The CDR3 spans 17 residues. The CDR3 DNA sequence: TGCAGTGCGAGCCCTCCGGGACAGGGTTTCAGCAATCAGCCCCAGCATTTT. Protein: CSASPPGQGFSNQPQHF.

Of note for this clonotype: One end of the junction varies from germline; a read error may be responsible. V and J are TRBV5-1 and TRBJ1-6; D might be TRBD1 (5 bases). Germline CDR1 and CDR2: SGHRS and YFSETQ. The CDR3 spans 15 residues. CDR3 in amino acids: CASSLDGRANSPLRF. The DNA for the CDR3 is TGCGCCAGCAGCTTGGACGGCAGGGCTAATTCACCCCTCCGCTTT. Full variable domain (missing parts from reference TRBV5-1 and TRBJ1-6): KAGVTQTPRYLIKTRGQQVTLSCSPISGHRSVSWYQQTPGQGLQFLFEYFSETQRNKGNFPGRFSGRQFSNSRSEMNVSTLELGDSALYLCASSLDGRANSPLRFGNGTRLTVT.

This clonotype came up many times. The chain carries TRBV6-1 and TRBJ1-1, with D maybe TRBD1 (6 bases). There are 15 residues in the CDR3. V was clipped by 6 bases and J by 4 bases, with 18 bases between them. In germline, CDR1 is MNHNS, CDR2 SASEGT. The CDR3 here is CASSQGNARSTEAFF. The DNA for the CDR3 is TGTGCCAGCAGCCAGGGGAACGCCAGGAGCACTGAAGCTTTCTTT.

This clonotype was detected only a few times. The chain is built from TRBV9 and TRBJ2-1; D could derive from TRBD1 or TRBD2 (6 bases each). This CDR3 comprises 16 residues. CDR1 and CDR2 from the germline V gene are SGDLS and YYNGEE. V shed 2 bases and J shed 4 bases, with 16 bases lying between them. CDR3 nucleotides: TGTGCCAGCAGCGTTTCCCTTGGGGGGCTTTACAATGAGCAGTTCTTC. It yields the protein CASSVSLGGLYNEQFF.

In regard to this clonotype: The junction and the germline gene differ at one end; a read error may be behind it. The chain employs TRBV10-3 and TRBJ2-3; D is uncertain. The germline gives CDR1 ENHRY, CDR2 SYGVKD. The CDR3 is 13 residues long. CDR3 loop: CATSDQNPDTQYF. The CDR3 DNA sequence: TGTGCCACCAGTGACCAGAACCCGGATACGCAGTATTTT.

This clonotype was counted between two and nine times. The chain employs TRBV2 and TRBJ2-7; 10 positions match TRBD2. The junction had 4 bases not matched to a gene; V was cut back by 3 bases and J by 2 bases. Germline V lookup: CDR1 SNHLY, CDR2 FYNNEI. This CDR3 has 15 residues. As DNA, the CDR3 is TGTGCCAGCAGTGAGCGAGCGGGAGGGCCCTACGAGCAGTACTTC. This gives the protein CASSERAGGPYEQYF.

This clonotype has more than one count but fewer than ten. V gene TRBV7-9 combines with J gene TRBJ2-3; D is uncertain. CDR1 and CDR2 from the germline V gene are SEHNR and FQNEAQ (reference sequence). The CDR3 is 11 amino acids. V dropped 2 bases and J dropped 6 bases, with 3 bases sitting between them. CDR3 region: CASSLLDTQYF. The DNA of the CDR3 is TGTGCCAGCAGCTTATTGGATACGCAGTATTTT.

This clonotype was seen repeatedly, ten times or more. The chain employs TRBV7-2 and TRBJ2-7; D not resolved. CDR3 length: 12 residues. Germline CDR1 and CDR2: SGHTA and FQGNSA. V lost 1 base and J lost 3, with 4 bases in between. CDR3 in amino acids: CASSLDLYEQYF. The CDR3 DNA follows: TGTGCCAGCAGCTTAGACCTCTACGAGCAGTACTTC.